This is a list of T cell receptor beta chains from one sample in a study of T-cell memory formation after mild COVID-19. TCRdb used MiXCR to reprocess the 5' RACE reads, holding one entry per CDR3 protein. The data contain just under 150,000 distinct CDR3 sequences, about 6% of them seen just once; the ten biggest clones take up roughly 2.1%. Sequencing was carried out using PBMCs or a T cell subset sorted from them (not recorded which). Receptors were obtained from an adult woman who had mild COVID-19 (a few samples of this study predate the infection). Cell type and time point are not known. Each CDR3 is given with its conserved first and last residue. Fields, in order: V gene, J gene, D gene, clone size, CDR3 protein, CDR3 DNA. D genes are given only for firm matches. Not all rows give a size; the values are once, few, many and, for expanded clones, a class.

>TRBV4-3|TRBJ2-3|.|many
CASSQERVNPSTDTQYF
TGCGCCAGCAGCCAGGAGAGGGTCAATCCTAGCACAGATACGCAGTATTTT
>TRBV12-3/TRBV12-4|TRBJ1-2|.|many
CASSLSNNYGYTF
TGTGCCAGCAGTTTGTCGAATAACTATGGCTACACCTTC
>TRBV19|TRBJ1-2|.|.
CASRSANYGYTF
TGTGCCAGTAGGTCAGCTAACTATGGCTACACCTTC
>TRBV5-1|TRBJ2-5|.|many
CASSLATGVQETQYF
TGCGCCAGCAGCTTGGCGACGGGAGTACAAGAGACCCAGTACTTC
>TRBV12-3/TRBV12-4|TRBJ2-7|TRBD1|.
CASSPRQGFSHIGQYF
TGTGCCAGCAGTCCGAGACAGGGTTTCTCCCACATTGGGCAGTACTTC
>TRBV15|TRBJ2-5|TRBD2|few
CATSRDSGLAGPFQTQYF
TGTGCCACCAGCAGAGATTCCGGACTAGCGGGGCCCTTTCAGACCCAGTACTTC
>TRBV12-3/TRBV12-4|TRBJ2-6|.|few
CASSLGRSSGANVLTF
TGTGCCAGCAGTTTGGGCAGATCCTCTGGGGCCAACGTCCTGACTTTC
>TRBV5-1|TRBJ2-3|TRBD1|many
CASSLEPGTGTDTQYF
TGCGCCAGCAGCTTGGAGCCCGGGACAGGCACAGATACGCAGTATTTT
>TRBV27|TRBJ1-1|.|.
CASSLSLGGSEAFF
TGTGCCAGCAGTTTATCGTTGGGGGGGTCTGAAGCTTTCTTT
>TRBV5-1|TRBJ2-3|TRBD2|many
CASSPRTSGEHTLRRDTQYF
TGCGCCAGCAGCCCACGGACTAGCGGGGAGCACACACTTCGTCGAGATACGCAGTATTTT
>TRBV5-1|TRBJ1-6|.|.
CASSLAGALGGNSPLHF
TGCGCCAGCAGCTTGGCTGGGGCCCTAGGGGGTAATTCACCCCTCCACTTT